This is a list of T cell receptor beta chains from one sample in a study of beta chain features in type 1 diabetes. Generated by immunoSEQ multiplex PCR, the TCRdb table keeps only in-frame clones and is missing some. Of approximately 470,000 clones listed, roughly 30% were seen once; the top ten hold more than 0.055%. Sequencing used naive CD4+ T cells from blood. The receptors shown here come from a man between 18 and 35 years old in good health. Each CDR3 is given with its conserved first and last residue. The D gene is left open where the match is weak. Clone sizes are given selectively: once, few, many, or a class where the clone is expanded.

clone size | J gene | D gene | V gene | CDR3 DNA | CDR3 protein
few | TRBJ2-3 | - | TRBV10-3 | TGTGCCACCGGGAGAACAGATACGCAGTATTTT | CATGRTDTQYF
few | TRBJ2-3 | - | TRBV7-2 | TGTGCCAGCAGCTTATACCGGGGCTCCCACACAGATACGCAGTATTTT | CASSLYRGSHTDTQYF
- | TRBJ1-2 | - | TRBV29-1 | TGCAGCGTTGAAGATCAGGGGCTAAATACCTTC | CSVEDQGLNTF
few | TRBJ2-1 | - | TRBV18 | TGTGCCAGCTCACCACCCACAGGGTCGTGGAATGAGCAGTTCTTC | CASSPPTGSWNEQFF
- | TRBJ1-2 | - | TRBV5-6 | TGTGCCAGCAGCTTGACAAGCTATGGCTACACCTTC | CASSLTSYGYTF
- | TRBJ2-1 | - | TRBV10-3 | TGTGCCATCAGTGAGTCCCTGGCGGGCTCCTACAATGAGCAGTTCTTC | CAISESLAGSYNEQFF
few | TRBJ2-2 | - | TRBV30 | TGTGCCTGGAGTGGTGTTTCCCCGAACACCGGGGAGCTGTTTTTT | CAWSGVSPNTGELFF
- | TRBJ2-2 | - | TRBV5-1 | TGCGCCAGCAGCTCGGACTCCGCGAACACCGGGGAGCTGTTTTTT | CASSSDSANTGELFF
few | TRBJ2-7 | - | TRBV7-9 | TGTGCCAGCAGCCCCCCTAGGAACGAGCAGTACTTC | CASSPPRNEQYF
few | TRBJ2-7 | TRBD1 | TRBV25-1 | TGTGCCAGCAGTGTCCGGGACAGGGTCAACGAGCAGTACTTC | CASSVRDRVNEQYF
- | TRBJ2-1 | - | TRBV9 | TGTGCCAGCAGCCCACAAGACTATCGGAGCGGCGAGCAGTTCTTC | CASSPQDYRSGEQFF
- | TRBJ1-2 | - | TRBV29-1 | TGCAGCGTGGCCCCGGGAAGGGGTGGCTACACCTTC | CSVAPGRGGYTF
few | TRBJ1-5 | - | TRBV30 | TGTGCCTGGAGCCCACGAGGGATTGATCAGCCCCAGCATTTT | CAWSPRGIDQPQHF
- | TRBJ2-5 | - | TRBV5-4 | TGTGCCAGCAGCCCGGGACACCTCCAAGAGACCCAGTACTTC | CASSPGHLQETQYF
few | TRBJ2-7 | TRBD2 | TRBV11-2 | TGTGCCAGCAGCTTAGATCGGTCTAGCGGGATTAGCGAGCAGTACTTC | CASSLDRSSGISEQYF
few | TRBJ2-1 | TRBD2 | TRBV9 | TGTGCCAGCAGCACCTGGGGTAGCGGGATCGGTGAGCAGTTCTTC | CASSTWGSGIGEQFF
- | TRBJ2-1 | - | TRBV10-3 | TGTGCCATCAGTCGACAGGCGAGGGCTTACAATGAGCAGTTCTTC | CAISRQARAYNEQFF
- | TRBJ1-1 | - | TRBV7-8 | TGTGCCAGCAGTTTCCTCTCGAACACTGAAGCTTTCTTT | CASSFLSNTEAFF
few | TRBJ2-7 | - | TRBV28 | TGTGCCAGCAGTGAACAGCGGTTGGGGCAGTACTTC | CASSEQRLGQYF
- | TRBJ1-1 | - | TRBV29-1 | TGCAGCGTTGCCCTCGGGGGGCGCGGGACTGAAGCTTTCTTT | CSVALGGRGTEAFF
- | TRBJ2-5 | TRBD2 | TRBV29-1 | TGCAGCACGGGACTAGCGGGAGGAGAGACCCAGTACTTC | CSTGLAGGETQYF
few | TRBJ2-5 | - | TRBV18 | TGTGCCAGCTCATCGAGGAGAGCTCAAGAGACCCAGTACTTC | CASSSRRAQETQYF
- | TRBJ2-3 | - | TRBV9 | TGTGCCAGCAGCGTAGTAGGGGGCACAGATACGCAGTATTTT | CASSVVGGTDTQYF
few | TRBJ2-3 | - | TRBV30 | TGTGCCTGGGGGCCGCGCACAGATACGCAGTATTTT | CAWGPRTDTQYF
- | TRBJ2-1 | TRBD2 | TRBV7-9 | TGTGCCAGCAGCTTAGGAGGGACTAGCGGGATAACTTACAATGAGCAGTTCTTC | CASSLGGTSGITYNEQFF
- | TRBJ2-1 | - | TRBV19 | TGTGCCAGTAACGGCGATAGGAATGAGCAGTTCTTC | CASNGDRNEQFF
- | TRBJ2-4 | TRBD2 | TRBV4-1 | TGCGCCAGCAGCCAAGGTTTGGCTAGCGGAGCCAAAAACATTCAGTACTTC | CASSQGLASGAKNIQYF
few | TRBJ2-1 | - | TRBV9 | TGTGCCAGCAGCGTAGGCCGGTACAATGAGCAGTTCTTC | CASSVGRYNEQFF
few | TRBJ2-7 | TRBD2 | TRBV2 | TGTGCCAGCAGGACCCCACGGGGGGCCTACGAGCAGTACTTC | CASRTPRGAYEQYF
- | TRBJ2-6 | - | TRBV4-3 | TGCGCCAGCAGCCAACGGCATTACTCTGGGGCCAACGTCCTGACTTTC | CASSQRHYSGANVLTF
- | TRBJ2-1 | TRBD2 | TRBV15 | TGTGCCACCAGCAGTACTAGCGGGAGGGAGTCGAATGAGCAGTTCTTC | CATSSTSGRESNEQFF
- | TRBJ2-7 | TRBD2 | TRBV27 | TGTGCCAGCAGTACTTGGGCTAGCGGGAGCTACGAGCAGTACTTC | CASSTWASGSYEQYF
few | TRBJ1-5 | - | TRBV6-1 | TGTGCCAGCAGTGAAGAGGGAGGTAGGAATCAGCCCCAGCATTTT | CASSEEGGRNQPQHF
- | TRBJ2-2 | TRBD2 | TRBV7-2 | TGTGCCAGCAGTGGCCGTAGCGGGAGGGCTGGCCCCGGGGAGCTGTTTTTT | CASSGRSGRAGPGELFF
few | TRBJ2-7 | - | TRBV7-8 | TGTGCCAGCAGCTTAGGACTCCTCTACGAGCAGTACTTC | CASSLGLLYEQYF
- | TRBJ2-3 | TRBD2 | TRBV7-9 | TGTGCCAGCAGCCAAATGAAGACTAGCGGGCCGGAGGATACGCAGTATTTT | CASSQMKTSGPEDTQYF
- | TRBJ2-5 | - | TRBV5-1 | TGCGCAATAAGGGATTTGGGGACCCAGTACTTC | CAIRDLGTQYF
- | TRBJ2-3 | - | TRBV15 | TGTGCCACCAGCAGAGTACCGAGGGGCACCACAGATACGCAGTATTTT | CATSRVPRGTTDTQYF